The rows below give T cell receptor beta chains drawn from one sample of a study of T cells in Graves' hyperthyroidism and ophthalmopathy. MiXCR, run by TCRdb on the multiplex PCR reads, gives a single entry per CDR3 protein. Of approximately 690,000 distinct CDR3 sequences in the sample, roughly 15% were seen once. Sequencing used blood. The source of these receptors is a woman between 50 and 59 years old with Graves' ophthalmopathy. Each CDR3 is given with its conserved first and last residue. The D gene is left open where the match is weak. Size is omitted from some rows. Given values are once, few, many or a class for expanded clones.

length	size	V	D	J	CDR3	DNA
21	many	TRBV12-3/TRBV12-4	TRBD1	TRBJ2-6	CASSSPLRLPGQLAGANVLTF	TGTGCCAGCAGTTCACCTCTACGTCTTCCGGGACAGTTGGCCGGGGCCAACGTCCTGACTTTC
16	many	TRBV7-6	TRBD2	TRBJ2-5	CASSLRLAGDQETQYF	TGTGCCAGCAGCCTGAGACTAGCGGGAGACCAAGAGACCCAGTACTTC
15	many	TRBV5-8	TRBD2	TRBJ2-7	CASSLVLGGRGEQYF	TGTGCCAGCAGCTTGGTTCTGGGCGGGAGGGGCGAGCAGTACTTC
14	many	TRBV11-2	.	TRBJ1-5	CASSAVRGNQPQHF	TGTGCCAGCAGCGCCGTCCGGGGAAATCAGCCCCAGCATTTT
14	.	TRBV11-2	.	TRBJ2-1	CASSLVNLWDEQFF	TGTGCCAGCAGCTTGGTTAACCTCTGGGATGAGCAGTTCTTC
14	few	TRBV5-1	TRBD1	TRBJ2-1	CASSTGQGLDEQFF	TGCGCCAGCAGTACGGGACAGGGGTTGGATGAGCAGTTCTTC
11	many	TRBV29-1	.	TRBJ2-5	CSVVRGQTQYF	TGCAGCGTTGTAAGGGGACAGACCCAGTACTTC
16	many	TRBV5-8	TRBD1	TRBJ2-1	CASSKMQGQGANEQFF	TGTGCCAGCAGCAAGATGCAGGGACAGGGGGCTAATGAGCAGTTCTTC
15	few	TRBV27	TRBD2	TRBJ2-1	CASSSGGPSYNEQFF	TGTGCCAGCAGTTCGGGAGGGCCTTCCTACAATGAGCAGTTCTTC
16	many	TRBV25-1	TRBD1	TRBJ1-5	CASSDSTTGGNQPQHF	TGTGCCAGCAGTGACTCAACGACAGGGGGAAATCAGCCCCAGCATTTT
20	many	TRBV7-8	TRBD2	TRBJ2-1	CASSLVGRLAGVSSYNEQFF	TGTGCCAGCAGCTTAGTGGGGAGACTAGCGGGAGTTAGCTCCTACAATGAGCAGTTCTTC
14	once	TRBV30	.	TRBJ2-5	CAWSVQAAQETQYF	TGTGCCTGGAGTGTCCAGGCAGCCCAAGAGACCCAGTACTTC
14	many	TRBV20-1	.	TRBJ1-4	CSAGDKAGPEKLFF	TGCAGTGCTGGAGACAAGGCGGGGCCTGAAAAACTGTTTTTT
13	.	TRBV27	TRBD1	TRBJ1-2	CASSTGGAFGYTF	TGTGCCAGCAGTACAGGGGGCGCGTTTGGCTACACCTTC
16	many	TRBV18	TRBD2	TRBJ2-1	CASSPPVAGGGNEQFF	TGTGCCAGCTCACCTCCGGTAGCGGGAGGGGGGAATGAGCAGTTCTTC
19	.	TRBV7-2	TRBD2	TRBJ2-3	CASSKEGTSGRGFTDTQYF	TGTGCCAGCAGCAAAGAGGGGACTAGCGGGAGGGGATTCACAGATACGCAGTATTTT
16	.	TRBV6-2/TRBV6-3	TRBD1	TRBJ1-5	CASSPRTGIRNQPQHF	TGTGCCAGCAGCCCTAGGACAGGGATACGTAATCAGCCCCAGCATTTT
16	.	TRBV7-9	.	TRBJ2-2	CASSPVGGSETGELFF	TGTGCCAGCAGCCCGGTTGGGGGGTCGGAGACCGGGGAGCTGTTTTTT
15	.	TRBV5-1	TRBD2	TRBJ2-2	CASSWGTSGTGELFF	TGCGCCAGCAGCTGGGGGACTAGCGGCACCGGGGAGCTGTTTTTT
15	few	TRBV20-1	.	TRBJ2-3	CSARDSVSGTDTQYF	TGCAGTGCTAGAGATTCGGTGAGCGGCACAGATACGCAGTATTTT
19	many	TRBV20-1	TRBD2	TRBJ2-1	CSARGGTSGRAESYNEQFF	TGCAGTGCTAGAGGTGGCACTAGCGGGAGGGCCGAATCCTACAATGAGCAGTTCTTC
13	many	TRBV12-3/TRBV12-4	.	TRBJ2-2	CATEDLNTGELFF	TGTGCCACCGAAGACCTGAACACCGGGGAGCTGTTTTTT
13	few	TRBV20-1	TRBD1	TRBJ2-5	CSAEGAYYGTQYF	TGCAGTGCTGAGGGGGCTTACTACGGGACCCAGTACTTC
14	many	TRBV28	TRBD1	TRBJ2-7	CASSRPGQVNEQYF	TGTGCCAGCAGTCGCCCGGGACAGGTTAACGAGCAGTACTTC
15	many	TRBV27	.	TRBJ2-7	CASSPRGSPAYEQYF	TGTGCCAGCAGTCCGAGGGGGTCCCCAGCCTACGAGCAGTACTTC
13	.	TRBV5-8	.	TRBJ2-7	CASSFRPYYEQYF	TGTGCCAGCAGCTTTAGGCCCTACTACGAGCAGTACTTC
15	.	TRBV4-3	.	TRBJ2-7	CASSQEAGVVYEQYF	TGCGCCAGCAGCCAAGAGGCAGGAGTGGTCTACGAGCAGTACTTC
16	many	TRBV6-6	TRBD2	TRBJ2-7	CASSYSRLAGNYEQYF	TGTGCCAGCAGTTACTCCAGACTAGCGGGGAACTACGAGCAGTACTTC
13	many	TRBV7-8	.	TRBJ1-1	CASSLAGATEAFF	TGTGCCAGCAGTCTGGCCGGCGCCACTGAAGCTTTCTTT
14	many	TRBV2	.	TRBJ1-2	CASSDGGLNYGYTF	TGTGCCAGCAGTGATGGGGGATTGAACTATGGCTACACCTTC
18	.	TRBV10-3	.	TRBJ2-1	CAISETPFQLARANEQFF	TGTGCCATCAGTGAGACTCCTTTTCAACTAGCACGGGCAAATGAGCAGTTCTTC
16	.	TRBV2	TRBD2	TRBJ2-2	CASSYPRGGSIGELFF	TGTGCCAGCAGTTACCCCCGGGGGGGGTCCATCGGGGAGCTGTTTTTT